This is a list of T cell receptor beta chains from one sample in a study of T cells in Graves' hyperthyroidism and ophthalmopathy. A single record per CDR3 protein comes from TCRdb applying MiXCR to the multiplex PCR reads. The sample consists of about 840,000 distinct CDR3 sequences, roughly 40% of them appearing once. The sample was blood. These TCRs come from a man between 18 and 29 years old with Graves' hyperthyroidism. The CDR3 runs from the conserved cysteine through the conserved F or W. The D gene is left open where the match is weak. For some rows the clone size is stated as once, few or many, or as a class when expanded; others skip it.

J gene,CDR3 length,D gene,V gene,clone size,CDR3 DNA,CDR3 protein
TRBJ1-1,15,TRBD1,TRBV7-2,once,TGTGCCAGCAGCTTAAATAATAGGGGGCGAAATTGGGCTTTCTTT,CASSLNNRGRNWAFF
TRBJ1-1,15,TRBD1,TRBV19,-,TGTGCCAGTAGTATGGCGACAGGGCTTAGGGCTGAAGCTTTCTTT,CASSMATGLRAEAFF
TRBJ1-5,13,-,TRBV12-3/TRBV12-4,-,TGTGCCAGCAGTTTACCGGGGAAGCAGCCCCAGCATTTT,CASSLPGKQPQHF
TRBJ2-5,13,-,TRBV20-1,many,TGCAGTGCTAGACGGACAAACCGGGAGACCCAGTACTTC,CSARRTNRETQYF
TRBJ2-7,16,-,TRBV20-1,once,TGCAGTGCTAGAGATCGAGTGGGGGGGCTAACCTACGAGCAGTACTTC,CSARDRVGGLTYEQYF
TRBJ2-7,14,-,TRBV10-2,many,TGCGCCAGCAGTGAGATAGACGGGACCTACGAGCAGTACTTC,CASSEIDGTYEQYF
TRBJ1-5,15,-,TRBV10-3,many,TGTGCCATCAGTGGAACCGGACAGTCGAATCAGCCCCAGCATTTT,CAISGTGQSNQPQHF
TRBJ2-7,12,-,TRBV20-1,few,TGCAGTGCTAGAGAGGTCGGCTACGAGCAGTACTTC,CSAREVGYEQYF
TRBJ1-5,13,-,TRBV7-2,few,TGTGCCAGCAGTCCCGGACCAACTCAGCCCCAGCATTTT,CASSPGPTQPQHF
TRBJ1-6,16,-,TRBV6-6,-,TGTGCCAGCAGCCCCGGGGGGGAATCTCCCAATTCACCCCTCCACTTT,CASSPGGESPNSPLHF
TRBJ2-7,13,-,TRBV6-5,few,TGTGCCAGCAGTCAGACAGGACCCTACGAGCAGTACTTC,CASSQTGPYEQYF
TRBJ2-7,17,TRBD2,TRBV5-6,-,TGTGCCAGCAGCGCCACGGGAGGACCGGTGGGCGGCTACGAGCAGTACTTC,CASSATGGPVGGYEQYF
TRBJ2-2,14,-,TRBV2,-,TGTGCCAGCAGTTACGGGCGTAGTGCCGGGGAGCTGTTTTTT,CASSYGRSAGELFF
TRBJ1-2,11,-,TRBV20-1,many,TGCAGCGGACATCGAGGTGGAGGCTACACCTTC,CSGHRGGGYTF
TRBJ1-5,14,-,TRBV5-6,many,TGTGCCAGCAGCTTGGGCGGGGTTCGCCAGCCCCAGCATTTT,CASSLGGVRQPQHF
TRBJ1-5,15,-,TRBV2,many,TGTGCCAGCAGTGAAGGGGGAATCGGCAATCAGCCCCAGCATTTT,CASSEGGIGNQPQHF
TRBJ2-5,15,-,TRBV7-2,-,TGTGCCAGCAGCTTAGGAATGGGAAGCCAAGAGACCCAGTACTTC,CASSLGMGSQETQYF
TRBJ2-6,16,TRBD2,TRBV20-1,-,TGCAGTGCTAGAGATTGGCGGGGGACTGGGGCCAACGTCCTGACTTTC,CSARDWRGTGANVLTF
TRBJ1-4,14,TRBD1,TRBV7-9,once,TGTGCCAGCAGCCTGACGGGACAGACTGAAAAACTGTTTTTT,CASSLTGQTEKLFF
TRBJ1-2,14,-,TRBV29-1,many,TGCAGCGTTGAATTCGGGGGCCCTGGGTATGGCTACACCTTC,CSVEFGGPGYGYTF
TRBJ2-2,13,TRBD2,TRBV2,few,TGTGCCAGCATCCCCGGGGGGACCGGGGAGCTGTTTTTT,CASIPGGTGELFF
TRBJ2-2,14,-,TRBV10-3,few,TGTGCCAGCAGTGAAGTATGGCACACCGGGGAGCTGTTTTTT,CASSEVWHTGELFF
TRBJ1-3,16,TRBD1,TRBV19,-,TGTGCCAGTAGTATGGGACAGATAGACTCTGGAAACACCATATATTTT,CASSMGQIDSGNTIYF
TRBJ1-2,13,-,TRBV15,many,TGTGCCACCAGCAGGGGACTCGAATATGGCTACACCTTC,CATSRGLEYGYTF
TRBJ1-1,11,-,TRBV10-3,-,TGTGCCATCAGTGAGACAGTCGAAGCTTTCTTT,CAISETVEAFF
TRBJ1-1,13,-,TRBV10-3,once,TGTGCCATCAGCAGTAGGGGCGATAATGAAGCTTTCTTT,CAISSRGDNEAFF
TRBJ1-3,13,-,TRBV11-2,few,TGTGCCAGCAGCTGGGGACTCGAGGACACCATATATTTT,CASSWGLEDTIYF
TRBJ1-1,15,-,TRBV5-1,few,TGCGCCAGCAGCTTGGATGGCAGCTTGAACACTGAAGCTTTCTTT,CASSLDGSLNTEAFF
TRBJ1-4,15,-,TRBV5-8,-,TGTGCCAGCAGCCACTCAGGGAAGACTAATGAAAAACTGTTTTTT,CASSHSGKTNEKLFF
TRBJ2-7,15,TRBD1,TRBV5-1,-,TGCGCCAGCAGCACCAGGGGGCTCCGGGACGGCGAGCAGTACTTC,CASSTRGLRDGEQYF
TRBJ2-7,15,TRBD1,TRBV9,few,TGTGCCAGCAGCGTAGAGACAGGGGAATGGTACGAGCAGTACTTC,CASSVETGEWYEQYF
TRBJ1-2,14,-,TRBV5-1,-,TGCGCCAGCAGCTTGGATGAGGGCGCCTATGGCTACACCTTC,CASSLDEGAYGYTF
TRBJ2-5,15,TRBD1,TRBV15,-,TGTGCCACCAGCAGAGCCAGGGACAGACAAGAGACCCAGTACTTC,CATSRARDRQETQYF
TRBJ2-7,15,-,TRBV20-1,few,TGCAGTGCTAGGGCACAGGGCTCTCCACCCTACGAGCAGTACTTC,CSARAQGSPPYEQYF
TRBJ1-2,14,TRBD1,TRBV10-3,-,TGTGCCATCAGTGAGGACAGGGGGGGCTATGGCTACACCTTC,CAISEDRGGYGYTF
TRBJ2-7,13,-,TRBV10-3,few,TGTGCCAGCAGTGACACGACGGGTTACGAGCAGTACTTC,CASSDTTGYEQYF
TRBJ2-5,16,TRBD2,TRBV9,few,TGTGCCAGCAGCTTGTCGGGACTAGCGGGAGGTGAGACCCAGTACTTC,CASSLSGLAGGETQYF
TRBJ1-5,14,TRBD1,TRBV20-1,many,TGCAGTGCCCAAACAGGGGTTAGCAATCAGCCCCAGCATTTT,CSAQTGVSNQPQHF
TRBJ2-5,17,TRBD1,TRBV19,-,TGTGCCAGTAGTTTTGGGACAGGGGGGGCTGTCGGGGAGACCCAGTACTTC,CASSFGTGGAVGETQYF
TRBJ2-7,14,-,TRBV6-1,-,TGTGCCAGCAGTGAAGCGGGGTTAGTGTACGAGCAGTACTTC,CASSEAGLVYEQYF
TRBJ1-4,14,TRBD1,TRBV20-1,-,TGCAGTGCTAGAGCGGACAGGAATAATGAAAAACTGTTTTTT,CSARADRNNEKLFF
TRBJ1-4,10,-,TRBV20-1,-,TGCAGTGCTAGAATGAGGGGGATGTTTTTT,CSARMRGMFF
TRBJ2-2,13,-,TRBV20-1,few,TGCAGTGCTCTTCCTACTATCACCGGGGAGCTGTTTTTT,CSALPTITGELFF
TRBJ2-5,14,-,TRBV7-9,few,TGTGCCAGCAGCTTAGGGTTCAGCCAAGAGACCCAGTACTTC,CASSLGFSQETQYF
TRBJ2-5,15,TRBD2,TRBV2,-,TGTGCCAGCAGCCACTGGACTAGCGGGATTGAGACCCAGTACTTC,CASSHWTSGIETQYF
TRBJ2-5,13,TRBD1,TRBV6-1,-,TGTGCCAGCAGGATGACAGGGGGAGAGACCCAGTACTTC,CASRMTGGETQYF